This is a list of T cell receptor beta chains from one sample in a study of shared clonotypes between healthy human individuals. Using immunoSEQ multiplex PCR, the repertoire was profiled, and TCRdb retains in-frame clones only, with some absent. Among around 1.9 million clones listed, 93% were seen once. Sequenced: naive CD8+ T cells from PBMCs. These receptors were obtained from a man aged 18 to 29 in good health. Some clones in this sample may be carry-over from other donors' samples. CDR3s include the opening cysteine and the closing phenylalanine or tryptophan. Fields, in order: D gene, clone size, J gene, V gene, CDR3 DNA, CDR3 protein. A D gene is named only where the DNA matches it firmly. For some rows the clone size is stated as once, few or many, or as a class when expanded; others skip it.

d_gene: TRBD1
abundance: once
j_gene: TRBJ2-4
v_gene: TRBV18
CDR3nt: TGTGCCAGCTCACCCTGGGGGCAAGGGGGCCTAGCCAAAAACATTCAGTACTTC
CDR3aa: CASSPWGQGGLAKNIQYF

d_gene: TRBD1
abundance: -
j_gene: TRBJ1-2
v_gene: TRBV4-1
CDR3nt: TGCGCCAGCAGCCAAGTCCCTCGACAGGGTAACTATGGCTACACCTTC
CDR3aa: CASSQVPRQGNYGYTF

d_gene: -
abundance: once
j_gene: TRBJ1-2
v_gene: TRBV15
CDR3nt: TGTGCCACCAGCGAAGGCAGGGACTATGGCTACACCTTC
CDR3aa: CATSEGRDYGYTF

d_gene: -
abundance: -
j_gene: TRBJ2-1
v_gene: TRBV11-2
CDR3nt: TGTGCCAGCAGCTTAGGCGGAAGCTCCTACAATGAGCAGTTCTTC
CDR3aa: CASSLGGSSYNEQFF

d_gene: -
abundance: -
j_gene: TRBJ2-3
v_gene: TRBV4-2
CDR3nt: TGTGCCAGCAGCCAAACATTTGGGACTCAACGCACAGATACGCAGTATTTT
CDR3aa: CASSQTFGTQRTDTQYF

d_gene: -
abundance: -
j_gene: TRBJ2-1
v_gene: TRBV30
CDR3nt: TGTGCCTGGAGTGTAGGAGTCCTGGGTGAGCAGTTCTTC
CDR3aa: CAWSVGVLGEQFF

d_gene: -
abundance: -
j_gene: TRBJ1-2
v_gene: TRBV2
CDR3nt: TGTGCCAGCAGTGAAGCTGAGGGGGTTCATGGCTACACCTTC
CDR3aa: CASSEAEGVHGYTF

d_gene: -
abundance: -
j_gene: TRBJ2-7
v_gene: TRBV7-2
CDR3nt: TGTGCCAGCAGCCGTTCCCGGGACACCAGCTCCTACGAGCAGTACTTC
CDR3aa: CASSRSRDTSSYEQYF

d_gene: -
abundance: -
j_gene: TRBJ1-4
v_gene: TRBV2
CDR3nt: TGTGCCAGCAGTGAAAGATGGAGCCTCGGGGAAAAACTGTTTTTT
CDR3aa: CASSERWSLGEKLFF

d_gene: -
abundance: -
j_gene: TRBJ2-6
v_gene: TRBV7-9
CDR3nt: TGTGCCAGCAGCAACACCCGGGACGGAACCATCTCTGGGGCCAACGTCCTGACTTTC
CDR3aa: CASSNTRDGTISGANVLTF

d_gene: TRBD2
abundance: -
j_gene: TRBJ2-2
v_gene: TRBV9
CDR3nt: TGTGCCAGCAGCATTGGACTAGCGGGAGCGGTCGGGGAGCTGTTTTTT
CDR3aa: CASSIGLAGAVGELFF

d_gene: TRBD1
abundance: -
j_gene: TRBJ1-1
v_gene: TRBV5-3
CDR3nt: TGTGCCAGAAGCGAGTTAGGACAGGGCGGGACTGAAGCTTTCTTT
CDR3aa: CARSELGQGGTEAFF

d_gene: -
abundance: -
j_gene: TRBJ2-1
v_gene: TRBV27
CDR3nt: TGTGCCAGCGGACAACTCGGACCCCACAATGAGCAGTTCTTC
CDR3aa: CASGQLGPHNEQFF

d_gene: TRBD2
abundance: -
j_gene: TRBJ2-1
v_gene: TRBV19
CDR3nt: TGTGCCAGTAGGTTGCTAGCGGGAGGCCCTCATGAGCAGTTCTTC
CDR3aa: CASRLLAGGPHEQFF

d_gene: -
abundance: -
j_gene: TRBJ2-1
v_gene: TRBV28
CDR3nt: TGTGCCAGCACCCTCCTTAGAGAGCAGTTCTTC
CDR3aa: CASTLLREQFF

d_gene: TRBD2
abundance: -
j_gene: TRBJ2-7
v_gene: TRBV30
CDR3nt: TGTGCCTGGAGTGTTCCGGGACTAGCTTCCTACGAGCAGTACTTC
CDR3aa: CAWSVPGLASYEQYF

d_gene: -
abundance: -
j_gene: TRBJ2-5
v_gene: TRBV7-9
CDR3nt: TGTGCCAGCAATTCCGGACGGAGAGTAGTACGAGAGACCCAGTACTTC
CDR3aa: CASNSGRRVVRETQYF

d_gene: -
abundance: -
j_gene: TRBJ1-1
v_gene: TRBV4-1
CDR3nt: TGCGCCAGCAGCCCAAGCCCCAGTGTTACTCTGAACACTGAAGCTTTCTTT
CDR3aa: CASSPSPSVTLNTEAFF

d_gene: TRBD1
abundance: -
j_gene: TRBJ2-7
v_gene: TRBV2
CDR3nt: TGTGCCAGCGTGGACAGGCCAAGCTCCTACGAGCAGTACTTC
CDR3aa: CASVDRPSSYEQYF

d_gene: -
abundance: once
j_gene: TRBJ2-7
v_gene: TRBV19
CDR3nt: TGTGCCAGTAGTGTGACAGGGGCTCGACTAGCTGCACCCCGGGGCGAGCAGTACTTC
CDR3aa: CASSVTGARLAAPRGEQYF

d_gene: TRBD1
abundance: -
j_gene: TRBJ1-2
v_gene: TRBV15
CDR3nt: TGTGCCACCAGCAGAGATAGGGACAGCAACTATGGCTACACCTTC
CDR3aa: CATSRDRDSNYGYTF

d_gene: TRBD2
abundance: -
j_gene: TRBJ2-7
v_gene: TRBV6-5
CDR3nt: TGTGCCAGCAGTCTACTAGCGAACTCCTACGAGCAGTACTTC
CDR3aa: CASSLLANSYEQYF

d_gene: TRBD1
abundance: -
j_gene: TRBJ2-7
v_gene: TRBV9
CDR3nt: TGTGCCAGCAGCCCCCTCCCGGGACAGCTATACGAGCAGTACTTC
CDR3aa: CASSPLPGQLYEQYF

d_gene: -
abundance: -
j_gene: TRBJ2-3
v_gene: TRBV27
CDR3nt: TGTGCCAGCAGTTTATATGGCCCAGATACGCAGTATTTT
CDR3aa: CASSLYGPDTQYF

d_gene: TRBD2
abundance: once
j_gene: TRBJ2-7
v_gene: TRBV7-9
CDR3nt: TGTGCCAGCTCCGGGACTAGCGGGAGAGGCCCCTACGAGCAGTACTTC
CDR3aa: CASSGTSGRGPYEQYF

d_gene: -
abundance: -
j_gene: TRBJ1-1
v_gene: TRBV6-1
CDR3nt: TGTGCCAGCAGGATCAGGGGACCTGAAGCTTTCTTT
CDR3aa: CASRIRGPEAFF

d_gene: -
abundance: -
j_gene: TRBJ1-2
v_gene: TRBV9
CDR3nt: TGTGCCAGCAGCGTAGGGCCCCGCAACTATGGCTACACCTTC
CDR3aa: CASSVGPRNYGYTF

d_gene: -
abundance: -
j_gene: TRBJ1-2
v_gene: TRBV6-5
CDR3nt: TGTGCCAGCGGGGGGGGCGTCAACTATGGCTACACCTTC
CDR3aa: CASGGGVNYGYTF

d_gene: -
abundance: -
j_gene: TRBJ2-5
v_gene: TRBV28
CDR3nt: TGTGCCAGCAGTTCCCCCCTGACAGAGACCCAGTACTTC
CDR3aa: CASSSPLTETQYF

d_gene: TRBD2
abundance: -
j_gene: TRBJ2-7
v_gene: TRBV6-1
CDR3nt: TGTGCCAGCAGGGCCGGGACTAGCGGCTACGAGCAGTACTTC
CDR3aa: CASRAGTSGYEQYF

d_gene: TRBD2
abundance: -
j_gene: TRBJ2-7
v_gene: TRBV9
CDR3nt: TGTGCCAGCAGCCCTGATCGCGGGAGGGACGAGCAGTACTTC
CDR3aa: CASSPDRGRDEQYF

d_gene: -
abundance: few
j_gene: TRBJ2-1
v_gene: TRBV9
CDR3nt: TGTGCCAGCAGCGTAGCCCGGGAACAGTTCTTC
CDR3aa: CASSVAREQFF

d_gene: -
abundance: -
j_gene: TRBJ2-1
v_gene: TRBV6-5
CDR3nt: TGTGCCAGCAGTTACGCTAGTCGAGCAACCTACAATGAGCAGTTCTTC
CDR3aa: CASSYASRATYNEQFF

d_gene: -
abundance: -
j_gene: TRBJ1-2
v_gene: TRBV9
CDR3nt: TGTGCCAGCAGCGGGGACACTCAGCTTTGGGGCTACACCTTC
CDR3aa: CASSGDTQLWGYTF

d_gene: -
abundance: -
j_gene: TRBJ1-1
v_gene: TRBV28
CDR3nt: TGTGCCAGCAGTTCAGGGGTTGAAGCTTTCTTT
CDR3aa: CASSSGVEAFF

d_gene: -
abundance: -
j_gene: TRBJ2-5
v_gene: TRBV28
CDR3nt: TGTGCCAGCAGTAGCATGACGGGCCAAGAGACCCAGTACTTC
CDR3aa: CASSSMTGQETQYF

d_gene: -
abundance: -
j_gene: TRBJ2-1
v_gene: TRBV6-4
CDR3nt: TGTGCCAGCAGTGACCGGGGCACGAACAATGAGCAGTTCTTC
CDR3aa: CASSDRGTNNEQFF

d_gene: -
abundance: -
j_gene: TRBJ1-1
v_gene: TRBV5-1
CDR3nt: TGCGCCAGCAGCTTGTGGGAATACACTGAAGCTTTCTTT
CDR3aa: CASSLWEYTEAFF

d_gene: TRBD2
abundance: -
j_gene: TRBJ2-5
v_gene: TRBV7-2
CDR3nt: TGTGCCAGCAGCGTAGCGGGAGGGCAGACCCAGTACTTC
CDR3aa: CASSVAGGQTQYF

d_gene: -
abundance: -
j_gene: TRBJ2-7
v_gene: TRBV7-9
CDR3nt: TGTGCCAGCAGCTTAGCTGTCAACGAGCAGTACTTC
CDR3aa: CASSLAVNEQYF

d_gene: TRBD2
abundance: -
j_gene: TRBJ2-7
v_gene: TRBV27
CDR3nt: TGTGCCAGCAGTCAACTAGCGGGAGAGAACGAGCAGTACTTC
CDR3aa: CASSQLAGENEQYF

d_gene: -
abundance: -
j_gene: TRBJ2-2
v_gene: TRBV21-1
CDR3nt: TGTGCCAGCAGCAAACCCCCTGGGGGGTTCGCCGGGGAGCTGTTTTTT
CDR3aa: CASSKPPGGFAGELFF

d_gene: -
abundance: -
j_gene: TRBJ2-2
v_gene: TRBV11-3
CDR3nt: TGTGCCAGCAGCTTAGATCTATTCGGCGGGACGAACACCGGGGAGCTGTTTTTT
CDR3aa: CASSLDLFGGTNTGELFF

d_gene: -
abundance: -
j_gene: TRBJ1-1
v_gene: TRBV7-9
CDR3nt: TGTGCCAGCAGCTCCCAGGCTACGAACACTGAAGCTTTCTTT
CDR3aa: CASSSQATNTEAFF

d_gene: -
abundance: -
j_gene: TRBJ2-7
v_gene: TRBV18
CDR3nt: TGTGCCAGCTCATGGACAGACTACGAGCAGTACTTC
CDR3aa: CASSWTDYEQYF

d_gene: -
abundance: -
j_gene: TRBJ2-2
v_gene: TRBV4-1
CDR3nt: TGCGCCAGCAGCCAAGTTTTGGGTTTTGCCGGGGAGCTGTTTTTT
CDR3aa: CASSQVLGFAGELFF

d_gene: -
abundance: -
j_gene: TRBJ2-7
v_gene: TRBV9
CDR3nt: TGTGCCAGCAGCCCAGGCCTCTCCTCCTACGAGCAGTACTTC
CDR3aa: CASSPGLSSYEQYF

d_gene: TRBD1
abundance: -
j_gene: TRBJ1-4
v_gene: TRBV9
CDR3nt: TGTGCCAGCAGCCCGGCCGGGACAGGGAATGAAAAACTGTTTTTT
CDR3aa: CASSPAGTGNEKLFF